Listed here is a single T cell receptor (beta chain). What this receptor recognizes is not known. The record has no base qualities; no much larger clone is one base away. The sample belongs to a study of circulating tumor DNA in untreated peripheral T-cell lymphoma (dated by TCRdb to the early 2020s). Paper-wide results and their limitations: Tumor-specific clonotypes were found in 76% of patients, coming from about nine tenths of baseline tissues and about 64% of baseline serum samples.

Library creation used the immunoSEQ multiplex PCR assay. TCRdb obtained this table from immuneACCESS and retained in-frame rearrangements with V and J assigned. These tables miss some clones; where compared with another copy, unresolved V genes account for less than half of the shortfall, and the remainder is unexplained. A total of about 6,600 clones appear in this sample, about 80% of them only once. Roughly 28% of the sample goes to the ten largest clones. The junction shows trimming of 1 base on V and 5 bases on J, and the gene matches do not reach 8 bases of it. The germline V gene supplies CDR1 SGHNT and CDR2 YENEEA. There are 15 amino acids in the CDR3, from cysteine to phenylalanine inclusive. Here the CDR3 DNA is all that survives: 45 bases in frame from base 1. To find tumor-specific TCR clonotypes, researchers sequenced baseline tumor tissue that had been collected prior to treatment. The study used next-generation sequencing of T-cell receptor sequences to monitor peripheral T-cell lymphoma patients receiving frontline treatment on a trial.

The chain is assembled from TRBV11-3 and TRBJ2-7; TRBD1 lines up with 7 middle nucleotides. The sequenced sample consisted of tumor tissue. The sequence derives from a human donor with peripheral T-cell lymphoma. The CDR3 in this case is CASSLGDREYNEQYF. The DNA sequence is TGTGCCAGCAGCTTAGGAGACAGGGAGTATAACGAGCAGTACTTC.